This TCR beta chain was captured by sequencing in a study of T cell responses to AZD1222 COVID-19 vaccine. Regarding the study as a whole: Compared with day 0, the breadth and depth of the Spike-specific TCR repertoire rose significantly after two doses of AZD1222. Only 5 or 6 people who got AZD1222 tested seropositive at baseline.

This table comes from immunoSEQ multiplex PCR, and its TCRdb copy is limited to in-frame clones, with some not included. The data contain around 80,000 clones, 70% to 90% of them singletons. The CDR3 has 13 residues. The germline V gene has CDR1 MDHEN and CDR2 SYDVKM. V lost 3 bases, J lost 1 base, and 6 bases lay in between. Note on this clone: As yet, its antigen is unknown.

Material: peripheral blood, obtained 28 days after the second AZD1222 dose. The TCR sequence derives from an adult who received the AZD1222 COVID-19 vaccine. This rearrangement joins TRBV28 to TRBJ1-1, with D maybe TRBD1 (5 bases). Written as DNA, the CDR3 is TGTGCCAGCAGTTTTGGGGGGAACACTGAAGCTTTCTTT. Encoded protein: CASSFGGNTEAFF.